This passage covers 8 T cell receptor beta chains from one sample sequenced in a study of T-cell memory formation after mild COVID-19. TCRdb analysed the 5' RACE reads with MiXCR anew, one entry per CDR3 protein. Among 250,000 or so distinct CDR3 sequences listed, 18% were seen once. Source material: PBMCs or a T cell subset sorted from them (not recorded which). Every receptor here comes from a man aged 18 to 35 who had mild COVID-19 (a few samples of this study predate the infection). Cell type and time point are not known.

The genes are TRBV7-9 and TRBJ1-2, with D uncertain. This CDR3 comprises 14 residues. With 2 bases removed from V and 7 bases from J, the gap between germline ends came to 14 bases. Germline CDR1 SEHNR, CDR2 FQNEAQ (reference sequence). The CDR3 reads CASSLSPGVGGYTF. CDR3 nucleotides: TGTGCCAGCAGCTTATCACCGGGTGTTGGTGGCTACACCTTC.

In its sample, this clonotype was seen a few times. V is TRBV11-2 and J is TRBJ1-1, with 9 bases lining up with TRBD1. Per germline, CDR1 SGHAT and CDR2 FQNNGV. The J segment lost 10 bases and the V segment lost 3 bases, leaving 6 bases of the junction unmatched. The CDR3 totals 13 residues. The CDR3 loop reads CASSLRTGEAAFF. CDR3 nucleotides: TGTGCCAGCAGCTTGCGGACAGGGGAAGCAGCTTTCTTT.

This clonotype was found many times. The chain has TRBV7-2 and TRBJ2-4; D uncertain. Germline V gene data show CDR1 as SGHTA and CDR2 as FQGNSA. The length of the CDR3 is 19 residues. V shed 5 bases and J shed 0 bases, with 23 bases lying between them. The DNA of the CDR3 is TGTGCCAGCAGCACCCCCTCCGCGGCAGGCACGTTAGCCAAAAACATTCAGTACTTC. Translating gives CASSTPSAAGTLAKNIQYF.

In its sample, this clonotype was seen a few times. The genes are TRBV6-2 or TRBV6-3 and TRBJ1-5; no clear D gene. Trimming pared 5 bases from V and 2 bases from J, leaving 16 bases between. This CDR3 is 16 amino acids long. The germline CDR1 and CDR2 sequences are MNHEY and SVGEGT. For the CDR3, the DNA is TGTGCCAGCAGTGCCTATTTGGTTCGTGGCAATCAGCCCCAGCATTTT. Amino acid sequence: CASSAYLVRGNQPQHF.

This clonotype was seen a handful of times. The gene calls are TRBV4-1 and TRBJ2-1; 9 bases match TRBD2. The CDR3 is made up of 15 amino acids. In germline, CDR1 is MGHRA, CDR2 YSYEKL. With V trimmed by 6 bases and J by 9 bases, 12 bases remained unmatched. Here the CDR3 reads CASRLTGGGAGEQFF. The CDR3 DNA is TGCGCCAGCAGACTAACTGGCGGGGGGGCAGGTGAGCAGTTCTTC.

V is TRBV6-4 and J is TRBJ2-3, with 8 bases fitting TRBD1. The CDR3 has 15 amino acids. J was trimmed by 3 bases and V by 0 bases; bases with no gene match: 2. CDR1 MRHNA and CDR2 SNTAGT come from the germline V gene. CDR3 DNA: TGTGCCAGCAGTGACTCGAACAGGGGGACAGATACGCAGTATTTT. Its protein is CASSDSNRGTDTQYF.

The rearrangement links TRBV6-5 to TRBJ2-1; possibly TRBD2 for D (5 bases). The V end lost 7 bases, the J end lost 6 bases, and 13 bases lay between the germline ends. Germline assignment: CDR1 MNHEY and CDR2 SVGAGI. This CDR3 region has 13 residues. CDR3 region: CASTAPGCNEQFF. CDR3 coding DNA: TGTGCCAGCACCGCCCCGGGGTGCAATGAGCAGTTCTTC.

This clonotype was seen a handful of times. This chain connects TRBV11-2 to TRBJ1-1; 7 nucleotides match TRBD1. Germline CDR1 SGHAT, CDR2 FQNNGV. The CDR3 has 13 residues. With 5 bases clipped from V and 2 bases from J, the junction kept 2 bases outside the gene matches. DNA for the CDR3: TGTGCCAGCAGCGGGGACAGAAACACTGAAGCTTTCTTT. Protein sequence: CASSGDRNTEAFF.